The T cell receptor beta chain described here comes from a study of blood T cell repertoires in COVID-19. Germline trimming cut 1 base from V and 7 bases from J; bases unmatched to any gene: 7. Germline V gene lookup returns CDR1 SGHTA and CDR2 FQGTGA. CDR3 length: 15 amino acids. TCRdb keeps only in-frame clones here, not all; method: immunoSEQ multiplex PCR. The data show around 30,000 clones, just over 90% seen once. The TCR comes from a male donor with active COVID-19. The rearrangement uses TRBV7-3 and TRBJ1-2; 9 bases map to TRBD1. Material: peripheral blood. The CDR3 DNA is TGTGCCAGCAGCTTAAATGCGGGACAGGGAGGTGGCTACACCTTC. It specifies CASSLNAGQGGGYTF.